The sequence of this T cell receptor beta chain was determined in a study of blood T cell repertoires in COVID-19. Study context: The study drew acute and convalescent COVID-19 samples from the United States, Italy and Spain. From T cells, B-cell-depleted T cells, or PBMCs came the material, which was cDNA or gDNA.

The authors' processing: Estimated nucleated cell counts came from reference gene primer amplification. Produced via immunoSEQ multiplex PCR; TCRdb's table is partial and in-frame only. V and J calls and clone size are as listed in that table; D and trimming were resolved from the DNA. The sample contains about 150,000 clones, less than 85% of which appear only once. Germline CDR1 is SGHRS and CDR2 is YFSETQ. V shed 3 bases and J 4 bases; nucleotides not matched to a gene: 6. The CDR3 is 16 amino acids. This sequence joins TRBV5-1 and TRBJ1-4; 10 nucleotides match TRBD1. This TCR came from an elderly woman with active or convalescent COVID-19. Sequencing used peripheral blood. The DNA for the CDR3 is TGCGCCAGCAGCTATAGGACAGGGGGTATTAATGAAAAACTGTTTTTT. Protein product: CASSYRTGGINEKLFF.